Below, 32 T cell receptor beta chains from the same sample are listed, as sequenced in a study of T cell responses to AZD1222 COVID-19 vaccine. Assay used: immunoSEQ multiplex PCR; TCRdb lists only in-frame clones, some missing. Of roughly 120,000 clones detected, 70% to 90% appear once; the ten largest clones hold 3.9%. The sequences come from peripheral blood, collected on day 0 of MenACWY control vaccination. The receptor source for this set is an adult in good health.

This clone was seen only once. This chain uses TRBV4-2 with TRBJ2-5, with D possibly matching TRBD1 (6 bases). The CDR3 is 16 amino acids. Trimming took 4 bases from V and 2 from J, leaving 17 bases between them. Germline loops: CDR1 LGHNA, CDR2 YNFKEQ. Written as DNA, the CDR3 is TGTGCCAGCAGCCCTAGCTCGGCGACAGGTCAAGAGACCCAGTACTTC. Protein sequence: CASSPSSATGQETQYF.

The chain recombines TRBV19 with TRBJ2-2; the D gene is possibly TRBD1 (5 bases). This CDR3 comprises 13 residues. Trimming took 5 bases from V and 3 from J, leaving 7 bases between them. Germline V gives CDR1 LNHDA, CDR2 SQIVND (reference sequence). This CDR3 reads CASSVRDTGELFF. DNA for the CDR3: TGTGCCAGTAGTGTCAGGGACACCGGGGAGCTGTTTTTT.

This sequence joins TRBV18 and TRBJ1-1; D call uncertain. In germline, CDR1 is KGHSH, CDR2 LQKENI. The CDR3 contains 12 residues. V lost 5 bases to trimming and J lost 5 bases, with 9 bases between them. The CDR3 protein is CASSEGWTEAFF. In nucleotides, the CDR3 is TGTGCCAGCTCAGAAGGGTGGACTGAAGCTTTCTTT.

This chain joins TRBV27 and TRBJ2-2; TRBD1 matches at 11 bases. Per germline, CDR1 MNHEY and CDR2 SMNVEV (reference sequence). V gave up 3 bases and J gave up 4 bases; unmatched junction bases: 1. This CDR3 is built from 15 residues. The CDR3 sequence is CASSFGTGGTGELFF. DNA of the CDR3: TGTGCCAGCAGTTTCGGGACAGGGGGCACCGGGGAGCTGTTTTTT.

This chain links TRBV14 with TRBJ1-1, with D maybe TRBD1 (5 bases). V was cut by 5 bases and J by 0 bases, with 16 bases left in between. This CDR3 is 16 amino acids long. Germline CDR1 and CDR2: SGHDN and FVKESK. The CDR3 loop reads CASSFHRSRMNTEAFF. The DNA for the CDR3 is TGTGCCAGCAGCTTCCACAGGAGCCGAATGAACACTGAAGCTTTCTTT.

A note on this clone: This specimen includes other DNA sequences encoding the same CDR3. The chain carries TRBV7-9 and TRBJ1-1; no firm D call. Trimming took 3 bases from V and 5 from J, leaving 4 bases between them. From germline, CDR1 is SEHNR and CDR2 FQNEAQ (reference sequence). This CDR3 has 11 residues. CDR3 amino acids: CASSLGTEAFF. CDR3 DNA sequence: TGTGCCAGCAGCTTGGGGACTGAAGCTTTCTTT.

The chain combines TRBV5-4 with TRBJ1-2; 7 bases map to TRBD1. Per germline, CDR1 SGHNT and CDR2 YYREEE (reference sequence). The CDR3 consists of 14 residues. Trimming removed 4 bases from V and 2 bases from J; junction bases left unmatched: 5. The CDR3 protein is CASSRSTGNYGYTF. The CDR3 bases are TGTGCCAGCAGCAGGTCGACAGGGAACTATGGCTACACCTTC. The entire variable domain, with the rest obtained from reference TRBV5-4 and TRBJ1-2, is as follows: ETGVTQSPTHLIKTRGQQVTLRCSSQSGHNTVSWYQQALGQGPQFIFQYYREEENGRGNFPPRFSGLQFPNYSSELNVNALELDDSALYLCASSRSTGNYGYTFGSGTRLTVV.

The chain links TRBV10-3 to TRBJ1-4, with D possibly being TRBD1 (5 bases). V gave up 3 bases and J gave up 7 bases, with 21 bases separating them. The length of the CDR3 is 17 residues. Germline V gives CDR1 ENHRY, CDR2 SYGVKD. The CDR3: CAISDQGPLLGGEKLFF. CDR3 sequence (DNA): TGTGCCATCAGTGACCAAGGACCCCTCCTTGGGGGTGAAAAACTGTTTTTT.

This rearrangement joins TRBV6-2 or TRBV6-3 to TRBJ2-1, with 7 bases aligning to TRBD1. Per the germline V gene, CDR1 is MNHEY and CDR2 is SVGEGT. The length of the CDR3 is 18 residues. Germline trimming cut 3 bases from V and 0 bases from J; bases unmatched to any gene: 11. This CDR3 is CASSYRQGEIISYNEQFF. For the CDR3, the DNA is TGTGCCAGCAGTTATAGACAGGGAGAAATCATCTCCTACAATGAGCAGTTCTTC.

The chain uses TRBV24-1 and TRBJ2-3; D possibly corresponds to TRBD1 (6 bases). The CDR3 has 16 amino acids. CDR1 and CDR2 from the germline V gene are KGHDR and SFDVKD. V was shortened by 2 bases and J by 1 base, with 12 bases between the two germline ends. For the CDR3, the DNA is TGTGCCACCAGTGATTGGTCTGGGGGCCGCACAGATACGCAGTATTTT. Protein: CATSDWSGGRTDTQYF.

The V call is TRBV28, the J call TRBJ2-7; D perhaps matches TRBD2 (6 bases). V was clipped by 5 bases and J by 8 bases, with 22 bases between them. This CDR3 is built from 15 residues. Germline CDR1 MDHEN, CDR2 SYDVKM. The CDR3 loop is CASSPYSGLRVQQYF. The DNA for the CDR3 is TGTGCCAGCAGTCCCTACTCGGGACTCCGGGTCCAGCAGTACTTC.

The chain is built from TRBV6-2 or TRBV6-3 and TRBJ1-5; D is uncertain. The CDR3 sequence is 13 residues long. The ends were cut back, 0 bases at V and 7 bases at J, with 7 bases in the middle. Per germline, CDR1 MNHEY and CDR2 SVGEGT. CDR3 in DNA: TGTGCCAGCAGTTACTCGCCCCAACAGCCCCAGCATTTT. It encodes CASSYSPQQPQHF.

V and J are TRBV6-5 and TRBJ1-6; 7 bases agree with TRBD1. With 2 bases clipped from V and 0 bases from J, the junction kept 1 base outside the gene matches. This CDR3 has 16 residues. The germline gives CDR1 MNHEY, CDR2 SVGAGI. CDR3 in amino acids: CASSYGDSSYNSPLHF. CDR3 bases: TGTGCCAGCAGTTACGGGGACAGCTCCTATAATTCACCCCTCCACTTT.

V and J are TRBV11-3 and TRBJ2-5, with 7 bases identical to TRBD1. CDR1 is SGHNT, CDR2 YENEEA, per germline. The CDR3 has 13 amino acids. J gave up 4 bases and V 5 bases, and 4 bases lay outside the gene matches. The CDR3, as DNA: TGTGCCAGCAGCCCGGGACAGCGAGAGACCCAGTACTTC. Its translation is CASSPGQRETQYF.

The genes are TRBV19 and TRBJ2-6, with D unresolved. V gave up 2 bases and J gave up 0 bases, with 5 bases separating them. There are 15 residues in the CDR3. Germline V CDR1 and CDR2: LNHDA, SQIVND (reference sequence). In DNA form, the CDR3 reads TGTGCCAGTAGTATATGGTTCTCTGGGGCCAACGTCCTGACTTTC. This sequence encodes CASSIWFSGANVLTF. Variable domain in full (rest from reference TRBV19 and TRBJ2-6): DGGITQSPKYLFRKEGQNVTLSCEQNLNHDAMYWYRQDPGQGLRLIYYSQIVNDFQKGDIAEGYSVSREKKESFPLTVTSAQKNPTAFYLCASSIWFSGANVLTFGAGSRLTVL.

Points on this clone: At the DNA level, this CDR3 is encoded by other sequences in the same sample as well. V and J are TRBV18 and TRBJ2-7; 7 positions agree with TRBD2. Germline values: CDR1 KGHSH, CDR2 LQKENI. Trimming took 3 bases from V and 4 from J; bases not matched to a gene: 3. The CDR3 loop spans 13 amino acids. The CDR3 loop is CASSPGREYEQYF. DNA for the CDR3: TGTGCCAGCTCACCGGGGAGGGAGTACGAGCAGTACTTC.

Only a few counts were recorded for this clone. This chain links TRBV18 with TRBJ2-7, with 10 bases that match TRBD1. Germline values: CDR1 KGHSH, CDR2 LQKENI. This CDR3 spans 16 amino acids. V lost 1 base to trimming and J lost 5 bases; unmatched junction nucleotides: 8. The DNA of the CDR3 is TGTGCCAGCTCACCACTAGGGACAGGGGATGCCCACGAGCAGTACTTC. Translated, it gives CASSPLGTGDAHEQYF.

The chain combines TRBV5-5 with TRBJ2-7, with 12 bases fitting TRBD1. Germline values: CDR1 SGHKS, CDR2 YYEKEE (reference sequence). This CDR3 has 17 residues. The V segment lost 3 bases and the J segment 4 bases; nucleotides outside the gene matches: 11. For the CDR3, the DNA is TGTGCCAGCAGCTCCCACCCCGGGACAGGGGGCTCGTACGAGCAGTACTTC. Its translation: CASSSHPGTGGSYEQYF.

The V call is TRBV6-2 or TRBV6-3, the J call TRBJ2-3; TRBD2 matches at 13 bases. This CDR3 comprises 19 residues. CDR1 MNHEY and CDR2 SVGEGT come from the germline V gene. The V gene end was trimmed by 1 base and the J gene end by 4 bases; junction bases not matched to a gene: 11. The CDR3, as DNA: TGTGCCAGCAGTTACTTTTTAACTAGCGGGGGGGCTGCAGCAGATACGCAGTATTTT. It translates to CASSYFLTSGGAAADTQYF.

The CDR3: CASSTQKQANTIYF. Here the CDR3 DNA reads TGCGCCAGCAGCACTCAAAAACAGGCAAACACCATATATTTT. This chain uses TRBV4-1 with TRBJ1-3, with D possibly matching TRBD1 (5 bases). From germline, CDR1 is MGHRA and CDR2 YSYEKL. The CDR3 spans 14 residues. V dropped 5 bases and J dropped 6 bases, with 14 bases sitting between them.

The V gene is TRBV6-2 or TRBV6-3, the J gene TRBJ2-1; 9 nucleotides align to TRBD2. Germline CDR1 MNHEY, CDR2 SVGEGT. This CDR3 is built from 16 residues. The V gene end was trimmed by 0 bases and the J gene end by 9 bases; junction bases not matched to a gene: 9. The DNA of the CDR3 is TGTGCCAGCAGTTACTCGGTGGGTAGCGGGGGTTTTGAGCAGTTCTTC. Translated, it gives CASSYSVGSGGFEQFF.

V usage is TRBV15 and J usage is TRBJ2-1, with 7 positions matching TRBD2. Germline V gene lookup returns CDR1 LNHNV and CDR2 YYDKDF (reference sequence). J gave up 2 bases and V 1 base, and 2 bases lay outside the gene matches. This CDR3 is built from 15 residues. The CDR3 reads CATSRATSAYNEQFF. The CDR3 DNA follows: TGTGCCACCAGCAGAGCTACTAGCGCCTACAATGAGCAGTTCTTC.

The rearrangement links TRBV27 to TRBJ2-7; TRBD1 is a possible D gene (5 bases). The V gene lost 8 bases and the J gene lost 4 bases, with 9 bases spanning the gap. CDR3 length: 11 amino acids. Germline CDR1 reads MNHEY; CDR2 reads SMNVEV (reference sequence). The CDR3 coding sequence is TGTGCCAGCCTGGGGCCTTACGAGCAGTACTTC. Protein sequence: CASLGPYEQYF.

The J gene is TRBJ2-2, the V gene TRBV4-2, with TRBD2 matching over 8 bases. This CDR3 spans 17 amino acids. The germline V gene encodes CDR1 LGHNA and CDR2 YNFKEQ. J was trimmed by 4 bases and V by 0 bases; bases with no gene match: 7. The CDR3 region has the DNA TGTGCCAGCAGCCAAGATTGGGGACTAGTCGTCACCGGGGAGCTGTTTTTT. Protein product: CASSQDWGLVVTGELFF.

The V gene is TRBV7-9, the J gene TRBJ2-1; TRBD2 might be the D (6 bases). There are 15 residues in the CDR3. V shed 5 bases and J shed 3 bases, with 14 bases lying between them. Germline lookup yields CDR1 SEHNR and CDR2 FQNEAQ (reference sequence). The CDR3 loop is CASSQREDNYNEQFF. The CDR3, as DNA: TGTGCCAGCAGCCAAAGGGAGGACAACTACAATGAGCAGTTCTTC.

This clone appeared a single time. The chain uses TRBV4-1 and TRBJ2-7, with D maybe TRBD1 (5 bases). Germline CDR1 and CDR2: MGHRA and YSYEKL. The CDR3 sequence is 17 residues long. Trimming removed 0 bases at V and 0 bases at J, with 15 bases between. This CDR3 reads CASSQDAQNRFSYEQYF. The CDR3 region has the DNA TGCGCCAGCAGCCAAGATGCCCAAAACAGGTTCTCCTACGAGCAGTACTTC.

The V and J genes are TRBV20-1 and TRBJ1-5; 9 bases fit TRBD1. V gave up 3 bases and J gave up 2 bases; unmatched junction bases: 14. CDR1 is DFQATT, CDR2 SNEGSKA, per germline (reference sequence). The CDR3 loop spans 18 amino acids. CDR3 sequence: CSASKLQTGGFGNQPQHF. The CDR3 DNA follows: TGCAGTGCTAGTAAATTACAGACAGGGGGATTTGGCAATCAGCCCCAGCATTTT.

The rearrangement uses TRBV3-1 (or the pseudogene TRBV3-2) and TRBJ2-7; 9 nucleotides agree with TRBD1. The junction had 1 base not matched to a gene; V was cut back by 2 bases and J by 2 bases. Germline CDR1 and CDR2: LGHDT and YNNKEL (reference sequence). CDR3 length: 14 amino acids. The CDR3 is CASSQNRGPYEQYF. The CDR3 nucleotides are TGTGCCAGCAGCCAAAACAGGGGGCCCTACGAGCAGTACTTC.

This sequence joins TRBV7-9 and TRBJ2-7, with D hard to call. The CDR3 sequence is 12 residues long. The V end lost 0 bases, the J end lost 4 bases, and 4 bases lay between the germline ends. Germline CDR1 is SEHNR and CDR2 is FQNEAQ (reference sequence). CDR3 amino acids: CASSLAQYEQYF. In DNA form, the CDR3 reads TGTGCCAGCAGCTTAGCACAATACGAGCAGTACTTC.

The genes are TRBV4-2 and TRBJ2-5, with unresolved D. From germline, CDR1 is LGHNA and CDR2 YNFKEQ. The CDR3 spans 15 residues. V dropped 1 base and J dropped 2 bases, with 11 bases sitting between them. The CDR3 here is CASSQADSPQETQYF. In DNA form, the CDR3 reads TGTGCCAGCAGCCAAGCTGACTCGCCTCAAGAGACCCAGTACTTC.

This clone was counted once. The chain carries TRBV7-9 and TRBJ2-7; 8 bases line up with TRBD1. Germline V gene data show CDR1 as SEHNR and CDR2 as FQNEAQ (reference sequence). Germline trimming cut 5 bases from V and 6 bases from J; bases unmatched to any gene: 6. The CDR3 sequence is 13 residues long. In DNA, the CDR3 is TGTGCCAGCAGCCTCGGACAGGGCGGCGAGCAGTACTTC. Protein sequence: CASSLGQGGEQYF.

The V gene is TRBV11-3, the J gene TRBJ1-1; 9 bases agree with TRBD1. V trimming: 3 bases; J trimming: 4 bases; junction bases outside the gene matches: 15. The CDR3 covers 18 residues. CDR1 and CDR2 from the germline V gene are SGHNT and YENEEA. Written as DNA, the CDR3 is TGTGCCAGCAGCTTCCTACAGGGGGCCTGTATAGTGTGCACTGAAGCTTTCTTT. Amino acids: CASSFLQGACIVCTEAFF.